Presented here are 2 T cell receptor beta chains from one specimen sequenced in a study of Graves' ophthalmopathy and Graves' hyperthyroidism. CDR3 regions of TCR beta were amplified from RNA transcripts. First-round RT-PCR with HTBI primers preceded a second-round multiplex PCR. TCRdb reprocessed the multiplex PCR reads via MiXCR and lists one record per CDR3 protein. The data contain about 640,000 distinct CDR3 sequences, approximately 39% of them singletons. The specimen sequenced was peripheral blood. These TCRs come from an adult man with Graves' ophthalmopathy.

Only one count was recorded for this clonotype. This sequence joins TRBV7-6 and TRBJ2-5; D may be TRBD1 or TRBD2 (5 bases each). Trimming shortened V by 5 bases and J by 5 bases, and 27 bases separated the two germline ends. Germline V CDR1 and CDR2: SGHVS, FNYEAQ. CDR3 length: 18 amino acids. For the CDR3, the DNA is TGTGCCAGCAGCGCAACTACGATCCAGAACAATGAGGGGGAGACCCAGTACTTC. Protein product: CASSATTIQNNEGETQYF.

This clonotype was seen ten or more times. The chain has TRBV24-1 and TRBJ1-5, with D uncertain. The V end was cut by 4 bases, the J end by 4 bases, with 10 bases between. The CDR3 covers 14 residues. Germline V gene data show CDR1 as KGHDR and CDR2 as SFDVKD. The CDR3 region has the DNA TGTGCCACCAGTGACGGGGTTCGTAATCAGCCCCAGCATTTT. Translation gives CATSDGVRNQPQHF.